This is a list of T cell receptor beta chains from one sample in a study of T cell responses to AZD1222 COVID-19 vaccine. Sequenced by immunoSEQ multiplex PCR; TCRdb stores in-frame clones only, minus some. The sample contains roughly 50,000 clones, roughly 87% of which appear only once. The material sequenced was peripheral blood, taken on day 0 of AZD1222 vaccination. The origin of the receptors is an adult in good health. CDR3s include the opening cysteine and the closing phenylalanine or tryptophan. Fields, in order: CDR3 DNA, CDR3 protein, D gene, clone size, J gene, V gene. The D gene is left open where the match is weak. Not all rows give a size; the values are once, few, many and, for expanded clones, a class.

DNA: TGCGCCAGCAGCCAAGATCGGCAGGTTACTAATGAAAAACTGTTTTTT
CDR3: CASSQDRQVTNEKLFF
D: NA
size: NA
J: TRBJ1-4
V: TRBV4-3

DNA: TGCAGCGTGAGGACAGGGAACGAGCAGTACTTC
CDR3: CSVRTGNEQYF
D: TRBD1
size: NA
J: TRBJ2-7
V: TRBV29-1

DNA: TGTGCCAGTAGTATAGGGCAGTCGGCCGAGCAGTACTTC
CDR3: CASSIGQSAEQYF
D: NA
size: NA
J: TRBJ2-7
V: TRBV19

DNA: TGTGCCAGCAGCTTAGCACAGGGGAGCACTGAAGCTTTCTTT
CDR3: CASSLAQGSTEAFF
D: TRBD1
size: NA
J: TRBJ1-1
V: TRBV11-2

DNA: TGCAGCGTTGAAGAGGGGGTGACGTCCTACAATGAGCAGTTCTTC
CDR3: CSVEEGVTSYNEQFF
D: NA
size: NA
J: TRBJ2-1
V: TRBV29-1

DNA: TGTGCCAGCAGCCCTACAGGGTTTACCTACGAGCAGTACTTC
CDR3: CASSPTGFTYEQYF
D: NA
size: NA
J: TRBJ2-7
V: TRBV7-9

DNA: TGTGCCAGTAGTATGACAGGGGCTGTCTATGGCTACACCTTC
CDR3: CASSMTGAVYGYTF
D: TRBD1
size: NA
J: TRBJ1-2
V: TRBV19

DNA: TGTGCCAGCAGCTTAGCTGCGGGGGGTTCAGATACGCAGTATTTT
CDR3: CASSLAAGGSDTQYF
D: TRBD2
size: NA
J: TRBJ2-3
V: TRBV7-8

DNA: TGCAGCGTTGAGGGGGAGGACTATGGCTACACCTTC
CDR3: CSVEGEDYGYTF
D: NA
size: NA
J: TRBJ1-2
V: TRBV29-1

DNA: TGTGCCAGCAGCGAACCCCGGGACAGGGTTTCTTCGGAAGCTTTCTTT
CDR3: CASSEPRDRVSSEAFF
D: TRBD1
size: NA
J: TRBJ1-1
V: TRBV9

DNA: TGTGCCGCTGGGTGGGTCCACACCGGGGAGCTGTTTTTT
CDR3: CAAGWVHTGELFF
D: NA
size: NA
J: TRBJ2-2
V: TRBV28

DNA: TGTGCCACCAGCAGAGGGGCTCAGTACCGCTCCAATGAGCAGTTCTTC
CDR3: CATSRGAQYRSNEQFF
D: NA
size: NA
J: TRBJ2-1
V: TRBV15

DNA: TGTGCCACCAGTGATCCCCTTTTGGAGTTGTTTTTT
CDR3: CATSDPLLELFF
D: NA
size: NA
J: TRBJ2-2
V: TRBV24-1

DNA: TGTGCCAGCAGCCTAAAGGGGGTTTCCGGGGAGCTGTTTTTT
CDR3: CASSLKGVSGELFF
D: NA
size: NA
J: TRBJ2-2
V: TRBV3-1/TRBV3-2

DNA: TGCGCCAGCAGCTGGGGGACAGTCTCTGGAAACACCATATATTTT
CDR3: CASSWGTVSGNTIYF
D: TRBD1
size: few
J: TRBJ1-3
V: TRBV5-1

DNA: TGTGCCAGCAAGTTGACAGGGCCCTCCTACGAGCAGTACTTC
CDR3: CASKLTGPSYEQYF
D: TRBD1
size: NA
J: TRBJ2-7
V: TRBV28

DNA: TGCAGCGTTGAAGGTTGCGGGGGCAATCAGCCCCAGCATTTT
CDR3: CSVEGCGGNQPQHF
D: NA
size: NA
J: TRBJ1-5
V: TRBV29-1

DNA: TGTGCCAGCAGTTTAAGTGCGGTTGGGCTCGGGAAACTGTTTTTT
CDR3: CASSLSAVGLGKLFF
D: NA
size: NA
J: TRBJ1-4
V: TRBV27

DNA: TGTGCCAGTAGCCGAGTGAACACTGAAGCTTTCTTT
CDR3: CASSRVNTEAFF
D: NA
size: NA
J: TRBJ1-1
V: TRBV19

DNA: TGCAGCGTTGAAGATGCACGAGCGGGGGCCCCAGGGGAGACCCAGTACTTC
CDR3: CSVEDARAGAPGETQYF
D: TRBD2
size: NA
J: TRBJ2-5
V: TRBV29-1

DNA: TGCGCCAGCAGCAGTAATACTGAAGCTTTCTTT
CDR3: CASSSNTEAFF
D: NA
size: once
J: TRBJ1-1
V: TRBV5-1